These 6 T cell receptor beta chains share one sample of origin, sequenced in a study of CD8+CD57+ T cells in acquired aplastic anemia. The study profiled TCR beta VDJ and CDR3 using genomic DNA as template. MiXCR, run by TCRdb on the reads, gives a single entry per CDR3 protein. This table holds hundreds of thousands of distinct CDR3 sequences, 60% to 80% found once. Sequencing was performed on sorted CD4+, CD8+, or CD8+CD57+ T cells (not recorded which) from PBMCs. The receptors originated from a human donor in good health, serving as a control.

The gene calls are TRBV6-5 and TRBJ2-5; D is unresolved. CDR3 length: 12 residues. Per germline, CDR1 MNHEY and CDR2 SVGAGI. The ends were cut back, 10 bases at V and 2 bases at J, with 11 bases in the middle. In nucleotides, the CDR3 is TGTGCCACCAACGACCAGCAAGAGACCCAGTACTTC. This codes for CATNDQQETQYF.

The sample holds many counts of this clonotype. The chain links TRBV11-3 to TRBJ2-7; 8 bases agree with TRBD1. The germline gives CDR1 SGHNT, CDR2 YENEEA. This CDR3 contains 14 residues. Trimming at V came to 1 base and at J to 4 bases, leaving 3 bases not matched to a gene. CDR3 amino acids: CASSLGTGFYEQYF. DNA for the CDR3: TGTGCCAGCAGCTTAGGGACAGGGTTTTACGAGCAGTACTTC.

This chain connects TRBV12-3 or TRBV12-4 to TRBJ1-2; no clear D gene. Trimming removed 7 bases from V and 5 bases from J, with 14 bases in between. This CDR3 spans 13 amino acids. The CDR3 loop reads CASMWTAGYGYTF. The CDR3 DNA is TGTGCCAGCATGTGGACCGCAGGATATGGCTACACCTTC.

The table lists this clonotype with many counts. The chain carries TRBV2 and TRBJ1-4, with D unresolved. Germline CDR1 SNHLY, CDR2 FYNNEI. V shed 6 bases and J shed 8 bases, with 16 bases lying between them. The CDR3 runs 14 residues. CDR3 sequence (DNA): TGTGCCAGCAGGGACGGGCGGGCGGGGGAAAAACTGTTTTTT. It codes for CASRDGRAGEKLFF.

This clonotype was detected only a few times. This chain joins TRBV25-1 and TRBJ2-7; D is perhaps TRBD2 (5 bases). The V end was cut by 3 bases, the J end by 6 bases, with 9 bases between. From germline, CDR1 is MGHDK and CDR2 SYGVNS. The CDR3 contains 12 residues. Written as DNA, the CDR3 is TGTGCCAGCAGTGATGTCGGAGGCGAGCAGTACGTC. Its protein product is CASSDVGGEQYV.

This clonotype has a count of ten or more. This sequence joins TRBV19 and TRBJ1-1; 7 bases line up with TRBD1. With V trimmed by 11 bases and J by 4 bases, 7 bases remained unmatched. CDR3 size: 12 residues. Germline values: CDR1 LNHDA, CDR2 SQIVND (reference sequence). CDR3 protein: CASRDRVTEAFF. The CDR3 DNA sequence: TGTGCCTCCCGAGACAGGGTCACTGAAGCTTTCTTT.